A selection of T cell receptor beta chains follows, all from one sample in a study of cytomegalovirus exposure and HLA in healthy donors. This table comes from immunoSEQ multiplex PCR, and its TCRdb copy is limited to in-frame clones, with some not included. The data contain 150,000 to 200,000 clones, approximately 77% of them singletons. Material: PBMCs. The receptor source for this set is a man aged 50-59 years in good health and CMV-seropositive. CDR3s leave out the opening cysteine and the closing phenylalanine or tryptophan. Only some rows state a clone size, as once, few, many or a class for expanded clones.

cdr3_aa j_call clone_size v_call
ASSVEGQGGNEQF TRBJ2-1 . TRBV9
ASSDPTRGPRHTQY TRBJ2-3 . TRBV10-1
ASGLGQGALNTEAF TRBJ1-1 . TRBV12-5
ASSGGAGQAEETQY TRBJ2-5 . TRBV2
SVGYRVDTEAF TRBJ1-1 . TRBV29-1
ASTPYMTGGRDTEAF TRBJ1-1 . TRBV5-5
ASSLAMGAAEQF TRBJ2-1 . TRBV7-9
ASSSLFRGQGETQY TRBJ2-5 . TRBV7-7
ASTKYGANTEAF TRBJ1-1 . TRBV6-1
SVERNKGETQY TRBJ2-5 . TRBV29-1
ASSLERGATEAF TRBJ1-1 . TRBV7-8
ASNPGPGTPNSPLH TRBJ1-6 . TRBV19
ASSSRGFTDTQY TRBJ2-3 . TRBV27
ASSGDRVSGYT TRBJ1-2 once TRBV9
ASSRTSGGYEQY TRBJ2-7 . TRBV10-1
ASTGGGSIANTGELF TRBJ2-2 . TRBV28
ASSQESRGRRY TRBJ2-7 . TRBV4-3
AISELIQGNGYT TRBJ1-2 . TRBV10-3
ASSLGGGGPLSGNTIY TRBJ1-3 . TRBV5-1
ASASPGLLQREGQF TRBJ2-1 . TRBV7-8
ASSARPTGTGWYEQY TRBJ2-7 . TRBV21-1
ASSLEGQGDGYT TRBJ1-2 . TRBV5-1
ASSQETGASYEQY TRBJ2-7 . TRBV4-3
ASSLRRIIITEAF TRBJ1-1 . TRBV28
ASSPNTGWTGELF TRBJ2-2 once TRBV19
ASSPRENASYEQY TRBJ2-7 . TRBV23-1
ASKASGGVETQY TRBJ2-5 . TRBV27
ASNRPGLASNEQF TRBJ2-1 few TRBV6-1
ASSLLPGTGGLNTEAF TRBJ1-1 . TRBV18
ASSRLAGDGNEQF TRBJ2-1 few TRBV9
ASSRSVEQF TRBJ2-1 . TRBV11-2
ATSRDITARNEKLF TRBJ1-4 . TRBV15
ASSFIHSGANVLT TRBJ2-6 . TRBV27
ASSLGGTGNTIY TRBJ1-3 . TRBV5-4
ASTGLRETQY TRBJ2-5 once TRBV2
ASSPGQGQPQH TRBJ1-5 . TRBV14
ASGHARGAHGYT TRBJ1-2 few TRBV5-1
ASSLDRDLPYEQY TRBJ2-7 once TRBV27
ASGSGQGSNEQF TRBJ2-1 . TRBV12-5
ASSGGLAGALQETQY TRBJ2-5 . TRBV5-1
ASSSHERWRQETQY TRBJ2-5 . TRBV6-6